These 13 T cell receptor beta chains came from one sample sequenced in a study of PD-1 blockade in mismatch repair-deficient tumors. Profiling relied on immunoSEQ multiplex PCR, and the TCRdb table lists in-frame clones only, not all of them. This table has over 75,000 clones, roughly 80% appearing once. Sequences were derived from peripheral blood, sampled 12 weeks after starting pembrolizumab. Receptors were obtained from an adult with mismatch repair-deficient cancer.

Comments on this clone: Sequence at one end of the junction differs from germline and may be a read error. The chain has TRBV18 and TRBJ1-1, with a possible D match to TRBD1 (6 bases). The V gene's germline CDR1 is KGHSH and CDR2 LQKENI. The CDR3 covers 10 residues. CDR3 in amino acids: CATSGAEAFF. In DNA, the CDR3 is TGTGCCACCTCAGGGGCTGAAGCTTTCTTT.

The gene calls are TRBV9 and TRBJ1-1; D gene uncertain. The CDR3 sequence is 14 residues long. V was pared by 4 bases and J by 4 bases, with 14 bases between. Germline lookup yields CDR1 SGDLS and CDR2 YYNGEE. CDR3 protein: CASSPQRLGTEAFF. The CDR3 nucleotides read TGTGCCAGCAGCCCCCAGCGGTTGGGCACTGAAGCTTTCTTT.

In the case of this clone: This may arise from a read error, as a much more abundant clone is one base away. The chain combines TRBV6-4 with TRBJ2-3; TRBD2 matches at 10 bases. Germline V gives CDR1 MRHNA, CDR2 SNTAGT. The CDR3 covers 15 residues. With 4 bases clipped from V and 0 bases from J, the junction kept 1 base outside the gene matches. CDR3 coding DNA: TGTGCCAGCAGTGCGACTAGCGGGAGCACAGATACGCAGTATTTT. It specifies CASSATSGSTDTQYF.

The chain carries TRBV9 and TRBJ1-1; no firm D call. The germline V and J ends were trimmed by 5 bases and 7 bases, with 18 bases remaining between them. The CDR3 covers 14 residues. Germline V gives CDR1 SGDLS, CDR2 YYNGEE. The CDR3 DNA follows: TGTGCCAGCAGAAAGGATCTATGGGCGGATGAAGCTTTCTTT. Its translation is CASRKDLWADEAFF. Drawing the rest from reference TRBV9 and TRBJ1-1, the complete variable domain is DSGVTQTPKHLITATGQRVTLRCSPRSGDLSVYWYQQSLDQGLQFLIQYYNGEERAKGNILERFSAQQFPDLHSELNLSSLELGDSALYFCASRKDLWADEAFFGQGTRLTVV.

The J gene is TRBJ2-1, the V gene TRBV18; the match to TRBD2 covers 11 bases. The CDR3 runs to 15 residues. V lost 2 bases, J lost 9 bases, and 6 bases stayed unmatched. Germline lookup yields CDR1 KGHSH and CDR2 LQKENI. DNA for the CDR3: TGTGCCAGCTCACCAGGGATAGCGGGAGGGAGTGAGCAGTTCTTC. This encodes CASSPGIAGGSEQFF.

CDR3 region: CASSLRTSGSVGELFF. The DNA of the CDR3 is TGTGCCAGCAGCCTAAGGACTAGCGGGAGTGTCGGGGAGCTGTTTTTT. The genes are TRBV14 and TRBJ2-2; 13 bases map to TRBD2. CDR1 is SGHDN and CDR2 is FVKESK in the germline V gene. The length of the CDR3 is 16 residues. V was pared by 4 bases and J by 7 bases, with 6 bases of the junction left unmatched.

The chain uses TRBV7-9 and TRBJ2-3; D may be TRBD2 (6 bases). The CDR3 runs 16 residues. V was trimmed by 4 bases and J by 5 bases, leaving 19 bases between them. Germline V gives CDR1 SEHNR, CDR2 FQNEAQ (reference sequence). The CDR3 here is CASSSGVGSSVDTQYF. The CDR3 DNA follows: TGTGCCAGCAGCTCGGGGGTCGGGAGTTCAGTAGATACGCAGTATTTT. The full variable domain, its missing parts supplied by reference TRBV7-9 and TRBJ2-3, is DTGVSQNPRHKITKRGQNVTFRCDPISEHNRLYWYRQTLGQGPEFLTYFQNEAQLEKSRLLSDRFSAERPKGSFSTLEIQRTEQGDSAMYLCASSSGVGSSVDTQYFGPGTRLTVL.

The chain has TRBV5-1 and TRBJ2-7; 7 positions agree with TRBD1. Trimming at V came to 3 bases and at J to 1 base, leaving 7 bases not matched to a gene. Per germline, CDR1 SGHRS and CDR2 YFSETQ. The length of the CDR3 is 15 residues. The CDR3: CASSSATGNSYEQYF. CDR3 sequence (DNA): TGCGCCAGCAGCTCGGCGACAGGGAATTCCTACGAGCAGTACTTC.

This clone was observed a single time. The chain employs TRBV5-6 and TRBJ1-1; TRBD1 might be the D (6 bases). Germline CDR1 is SGHDT and CDR2 is YYEEEE. The CDR3 has 14 residues. Trimming left V 4 bases short and J 0 bases short, with 10 bases between. CDR3 in amino acids: CASSHRDLNTEAFF. The CDR3, as DNA: TGTGCCAGCAGCCACAGGGACTTGAACACTGAAGCTTTCTTT.

J is TRBJ1-2 and V is TRBV19; 7 positions match TRBD1. The ends lost 5 bases at V and 5 bases at J; junction bases unmatched: 5. Looked up from germline, CDR1 is LNHDA and CDR2 is SQIVND (reference sequence). The CDR3 is 13 residues long. The CDR3 DNA reads as TGTGCCAGTAGTGCTGACAGGGAGTATGGCTACACCTTC. This encodes CASSADREYGYTF.

The gene calls are TRBV28 and TRBJ1-5; tentative D call: TRBD1 (6 bases). There are 14 residues in the CDR3. Between the trimmed V and J ends, which lost 8 bases and 6 bases, there was a span of 17 bases. CDR1 is MDHEN, CDR2 SYDVKM, per germline. CDR3 residues: CASRKGGGSQPQHF. The CDR3 DNA reads TGTGCCAGCCGCAAGGGGGGGGGCAGTCAGCCCCAGCATTTT.

V usage is TRBV7-3 and J usage is TRBJ2-1; D unclear. Trimming cost V 3 bases and J 8 bases, with 11 bases left between them. The CDR3 has 13 residues. The germline V gene has CDR1 SGHTA and CDR2 FQGTGA. The CDR3 spells CASSLSPRHEQFF. The CDR3 coding sequence is TGTGCCAGCAGCTTGAGTCCCCGCCATGAGCAGTTCTTC. Full variable domain (rest looked up from reference TRBV7-3 and TRBJ2-1): GAGVSQTPSNKVTEKGKYVELRCDPISGHTALYWYRQSLGQGPEFLIYFQGTGAADDSGLPNDRFFAVRPEGSVSTLKIQRTERGDSAVYLCASSLSPRHEQFFGPGTRLTVL.

Regarding this clone: Sequence at one end of the junction differs from germline and may be a read error. The chain recombines TRBV5-4 with TRBJ1-2, with D tentatively TRBD1 (6 bases). The CDR3 contains 13 residues. CDR1 is SGHNT and CDR2 is YYREEE in the germline V gene (reference sequence). The CDR3 DNA is TGTGCCAGCTTCAGCGGGGGCGACTATAGCTACACCTTC. Its translation: CASFSGGDYSYTF.